This TCR beta chain was captured in a study of T cell responses to AZD1222 COVID-19 vaccine (dated by TCRdb to about 2021). As for the study more broadly: Because spike-specific TCR depth and breadth did not differ between the two schedules, AZD1222 recipients who got a second dose at roughly 4 weeks were pooled with those who got a second dose at roughly 12 weeks. Trial participants were enrolled into age subgroups of 18-55, 56-69 and 70-plus years, which contained approximately 150, 28 and 58 TCR-sequenced participants, respectively. A total of around 240 trial participants underwent TCR sequencing, of whom 200 to 220 received two doses of AZD1222 and around 25 received two doses of the MenACWY control vaccine. The full study reports these points: No day 14 peak-response samples were available, so repertoires were characterized only after the peak T cell response. Participants were mostly white British and included more females than males, and it was suggested by the authors that clonal diversity may have been underestimated. In the small 56-69-year group, the increase in depth fell short of significance, most likely because of low power. After two AZD1222 doses, spike-specific TCR breadth and depth were significantly higher than at day 0 and than in MenACWY recipients. The whole spike protein was spanned by vaccine-associated CD4 TCRs, and dominant responses were seen in regions 160-218 and 743-854. Conclusions about previously exposed vaccinees are limited because only six or seven AZD1222 recipients were SARS-CoV-2 seropositive at baseline. Epitopes outside the regions mutated in the B.1.351 and B.1.1.7 variants were reportedly recognized by nearly half of the unique spike-specific TCRs.

The CDR3 regions of human TCRbeta chains were analyzed by immunosequencing. On the study's bioinformatics: TCRs in the repertoires were compared against a reference library of SARS-CoV-2-specific TCRs that had been generated with the MIRA antigen-specificity platform. Breadth was defined as the fraction of unique TCRs that were SARS-CoV-2-associated, and depth was defined as the fraction of total T cells that were SARS-CoV-2-associated. Each spike-specific TCR was assigned to its reactive spike region and to a CD4 or CD8 class using the MIRA data. Log10-transformed breadth and depth values were compared by one-way ANOVA with Sidak's multiple comparisons tests. TCRdb carries this immuneACCESS record with in-frame sequences only. Its versions omit some clonotypes, under half of them owing to an unresolved V gene in the studies checked, with the rest unexplained. V and J calls and clone size are those listed in that table; D and trimming were worked out from the DNA. Recorded for this sample are about 160,000 clones; around 90% of them occurred a single time. The ten largest clones add up to less than 2.5% of the sample.

The intended sense of this specimen's time point label: baseline before first vaccination. Vaccinee samples came from UK trials COV001 and COV002, including a single-blind randomized controlled phase 2/3 trial of AZD1222 (ChAdOx1 nCoV-19) in healthy adults. For TCRbeta chain sequencing, PBMC samples were collected from trial participants at day 0 and at day 28 after the second dose. Details on this clone: No cognate antigen has been identified for it. Within one base of it there is no much larger clone, and no base qualities were kept.

V gives up 4 bases and J gives up 1 base, and the segment between their germline ends measures 11 bases. Including the terminal cysteine and phenylalanine, the CDR3 comprises 14 residues. The retained sequence is limited to the CDR3, 42 bases, with the frame set at the first base. Sequences GTSNPN (CDR1) and SVGIG (CDR2) are obtained from the germline V gene (reference sequence). This TCR derives from an adult in good health. The chain is made from TRBV30 and TRBJ2-4; the D gene remains uncertain. The sample was peripheral blood, taken on day 0 of AZD1222 vaccination. The nucleotide sequence is given as TGTGCCTGGAATCCCGGCACTGCCAAAAACATTCAGTACTTC. Its protein is CAWNPGTAKNIQYF.